The source of this TCR beta chain is a study of cytomegalovirus exposure and HLA in healthy donors. Study overall: Unique TCR beta sequences numbering some 120 million came from about 179 million T cells in an earlier analysis.

Germline values: CDR1 MDHEN, CDR2 SYDVKM. CDR3 size: 15 residues. The ends lost 5 bases at V and 6 bases at J; junction bases unmatched: 9. PCR involved 60 Vbeta and 13 Jbeta primers. The data were produced by immunoSEQ multiplex PCR, yet TCRdb's version contains in-frame clones alone and is incomplete. The repertoire holds under 45,000 clones, with roughly three quarters as singletons. The chain couples TRBV28 to TRBJ2-1; TRBD2 aligns across 8 bases. The clonotype was recovered from a man under 40 in good health and CMV-seronegative. Source material: PBMCs. The CDR3 loop reads CASSPTSGRVNEQFF. The DNA for the CDR3 is TGTGCCAGCAGTCCCACGAGCGGGAGAGTCAATGAGCAGTTCTTC.